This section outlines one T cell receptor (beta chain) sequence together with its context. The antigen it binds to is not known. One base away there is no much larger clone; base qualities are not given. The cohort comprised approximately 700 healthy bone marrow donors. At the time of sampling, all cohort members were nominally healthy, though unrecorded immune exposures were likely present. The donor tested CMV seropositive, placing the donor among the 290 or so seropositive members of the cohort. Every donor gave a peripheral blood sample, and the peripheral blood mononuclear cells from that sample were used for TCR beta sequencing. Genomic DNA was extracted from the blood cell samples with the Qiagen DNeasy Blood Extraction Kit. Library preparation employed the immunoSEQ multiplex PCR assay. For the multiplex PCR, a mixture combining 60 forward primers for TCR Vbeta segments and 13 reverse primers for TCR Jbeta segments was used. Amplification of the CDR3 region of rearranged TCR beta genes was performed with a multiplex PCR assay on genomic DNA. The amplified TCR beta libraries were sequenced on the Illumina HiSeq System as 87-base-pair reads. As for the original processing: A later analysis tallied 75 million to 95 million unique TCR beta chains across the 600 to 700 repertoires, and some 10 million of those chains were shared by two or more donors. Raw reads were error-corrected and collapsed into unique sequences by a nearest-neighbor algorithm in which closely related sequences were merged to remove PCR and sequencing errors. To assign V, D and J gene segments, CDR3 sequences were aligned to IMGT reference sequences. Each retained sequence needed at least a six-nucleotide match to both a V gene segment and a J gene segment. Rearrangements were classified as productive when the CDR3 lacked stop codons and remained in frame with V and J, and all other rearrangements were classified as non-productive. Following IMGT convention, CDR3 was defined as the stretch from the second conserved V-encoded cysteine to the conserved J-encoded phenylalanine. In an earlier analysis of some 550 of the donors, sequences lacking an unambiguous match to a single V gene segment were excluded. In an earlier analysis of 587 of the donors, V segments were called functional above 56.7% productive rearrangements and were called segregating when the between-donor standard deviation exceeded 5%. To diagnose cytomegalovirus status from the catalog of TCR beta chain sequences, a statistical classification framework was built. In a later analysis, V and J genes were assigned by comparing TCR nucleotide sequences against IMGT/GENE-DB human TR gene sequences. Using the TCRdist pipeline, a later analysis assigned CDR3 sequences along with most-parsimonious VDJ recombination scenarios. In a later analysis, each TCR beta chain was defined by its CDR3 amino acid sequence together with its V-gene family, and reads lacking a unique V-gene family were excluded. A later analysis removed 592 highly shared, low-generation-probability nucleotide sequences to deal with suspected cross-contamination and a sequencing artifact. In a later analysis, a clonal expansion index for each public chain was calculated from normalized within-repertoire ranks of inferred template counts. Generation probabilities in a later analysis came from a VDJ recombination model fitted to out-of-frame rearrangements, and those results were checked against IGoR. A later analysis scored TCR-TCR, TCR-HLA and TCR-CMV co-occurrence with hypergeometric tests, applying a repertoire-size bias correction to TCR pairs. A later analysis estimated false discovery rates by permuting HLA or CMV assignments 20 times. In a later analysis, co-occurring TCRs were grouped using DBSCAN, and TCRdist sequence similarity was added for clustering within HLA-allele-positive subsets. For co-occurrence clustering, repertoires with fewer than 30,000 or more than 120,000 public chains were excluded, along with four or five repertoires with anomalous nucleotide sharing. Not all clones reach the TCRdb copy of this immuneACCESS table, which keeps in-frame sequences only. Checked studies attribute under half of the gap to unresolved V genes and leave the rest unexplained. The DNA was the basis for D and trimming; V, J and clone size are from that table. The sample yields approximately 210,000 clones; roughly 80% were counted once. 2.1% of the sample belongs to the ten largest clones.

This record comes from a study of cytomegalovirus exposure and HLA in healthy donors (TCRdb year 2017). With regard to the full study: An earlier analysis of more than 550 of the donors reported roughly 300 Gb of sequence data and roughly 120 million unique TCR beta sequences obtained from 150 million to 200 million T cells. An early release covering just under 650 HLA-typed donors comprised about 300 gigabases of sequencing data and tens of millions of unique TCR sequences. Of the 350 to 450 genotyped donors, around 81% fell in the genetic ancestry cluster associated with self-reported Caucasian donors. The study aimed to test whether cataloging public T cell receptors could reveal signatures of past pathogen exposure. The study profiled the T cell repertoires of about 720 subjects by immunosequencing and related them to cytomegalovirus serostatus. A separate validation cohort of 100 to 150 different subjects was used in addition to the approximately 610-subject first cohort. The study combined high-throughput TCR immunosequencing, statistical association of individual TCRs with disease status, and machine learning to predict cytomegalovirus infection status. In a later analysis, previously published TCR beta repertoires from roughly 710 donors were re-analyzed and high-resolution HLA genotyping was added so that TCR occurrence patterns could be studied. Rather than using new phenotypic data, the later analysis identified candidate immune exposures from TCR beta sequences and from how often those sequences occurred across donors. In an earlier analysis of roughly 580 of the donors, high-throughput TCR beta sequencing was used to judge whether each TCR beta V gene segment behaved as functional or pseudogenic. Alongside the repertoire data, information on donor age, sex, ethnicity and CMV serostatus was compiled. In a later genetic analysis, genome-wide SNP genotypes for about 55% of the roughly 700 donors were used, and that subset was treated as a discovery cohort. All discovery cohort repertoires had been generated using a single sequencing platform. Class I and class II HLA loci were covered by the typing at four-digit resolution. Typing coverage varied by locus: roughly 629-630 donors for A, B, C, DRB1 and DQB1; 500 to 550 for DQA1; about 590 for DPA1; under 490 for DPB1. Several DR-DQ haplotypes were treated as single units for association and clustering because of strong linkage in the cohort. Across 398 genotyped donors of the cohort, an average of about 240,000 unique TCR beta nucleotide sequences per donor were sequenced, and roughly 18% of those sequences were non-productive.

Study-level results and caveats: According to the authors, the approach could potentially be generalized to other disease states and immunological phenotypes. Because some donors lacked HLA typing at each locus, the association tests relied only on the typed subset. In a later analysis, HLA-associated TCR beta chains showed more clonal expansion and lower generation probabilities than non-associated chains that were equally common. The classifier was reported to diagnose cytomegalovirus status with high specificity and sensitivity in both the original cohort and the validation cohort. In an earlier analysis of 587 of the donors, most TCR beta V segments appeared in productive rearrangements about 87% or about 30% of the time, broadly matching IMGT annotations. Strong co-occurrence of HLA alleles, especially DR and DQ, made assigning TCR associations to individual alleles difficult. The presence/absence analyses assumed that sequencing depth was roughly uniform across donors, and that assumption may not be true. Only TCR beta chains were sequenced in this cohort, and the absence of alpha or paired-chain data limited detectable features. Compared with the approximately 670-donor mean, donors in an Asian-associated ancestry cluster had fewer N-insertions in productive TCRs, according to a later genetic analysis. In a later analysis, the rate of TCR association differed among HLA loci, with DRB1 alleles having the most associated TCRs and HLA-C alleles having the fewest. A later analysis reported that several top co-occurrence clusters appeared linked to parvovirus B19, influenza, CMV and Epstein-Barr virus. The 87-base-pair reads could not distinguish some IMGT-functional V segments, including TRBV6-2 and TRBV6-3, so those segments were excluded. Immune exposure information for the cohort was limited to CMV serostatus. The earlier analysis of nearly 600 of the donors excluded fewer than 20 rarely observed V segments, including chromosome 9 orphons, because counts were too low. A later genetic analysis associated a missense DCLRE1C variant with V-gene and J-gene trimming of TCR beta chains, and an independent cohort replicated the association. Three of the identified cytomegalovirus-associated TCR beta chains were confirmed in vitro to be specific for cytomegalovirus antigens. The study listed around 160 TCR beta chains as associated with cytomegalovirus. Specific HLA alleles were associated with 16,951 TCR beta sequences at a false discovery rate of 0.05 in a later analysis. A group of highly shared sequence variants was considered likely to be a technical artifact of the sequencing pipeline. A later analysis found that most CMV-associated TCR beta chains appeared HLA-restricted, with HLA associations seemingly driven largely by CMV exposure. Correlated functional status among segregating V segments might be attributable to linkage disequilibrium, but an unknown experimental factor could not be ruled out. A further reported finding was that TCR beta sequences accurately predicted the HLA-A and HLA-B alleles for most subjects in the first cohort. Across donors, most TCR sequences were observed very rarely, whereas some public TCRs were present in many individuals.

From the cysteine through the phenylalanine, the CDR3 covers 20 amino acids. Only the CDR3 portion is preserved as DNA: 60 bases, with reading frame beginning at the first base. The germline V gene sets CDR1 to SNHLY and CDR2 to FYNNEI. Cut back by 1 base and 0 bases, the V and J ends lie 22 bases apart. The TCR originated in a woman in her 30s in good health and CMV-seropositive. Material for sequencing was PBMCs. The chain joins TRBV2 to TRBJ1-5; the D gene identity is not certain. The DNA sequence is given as TGTGCCAGCAGTGAAGGGGGAGGGCCCTACCTAATTGATAGCAATCAGCCCCAGCATTTT. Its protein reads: CASSEGGGPYLIDSNQPQHF. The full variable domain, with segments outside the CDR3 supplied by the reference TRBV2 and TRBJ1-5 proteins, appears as EPEVTQTPSHQVTQMGQEVILRCVPISNHLYFYWYRQILGQKVEFLVSFYNNEISEKSEIFDDQFSVERPDGSNFTLKIRSTKLEDSAMYFCASSEGGGPYLIDSNQPQHFGDGTRLSIL.